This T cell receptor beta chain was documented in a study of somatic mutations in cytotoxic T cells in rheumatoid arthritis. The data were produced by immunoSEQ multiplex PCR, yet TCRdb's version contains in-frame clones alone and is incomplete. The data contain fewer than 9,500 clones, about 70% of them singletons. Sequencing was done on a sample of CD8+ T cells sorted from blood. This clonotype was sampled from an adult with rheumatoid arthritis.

Here the CDR3 DNA reads TGTGCCAGTCATCAGACAGGAACACAAGGCTACACCTTC. Its protein product is CASHQTGTQGYTF. The J gene is TRBJ1-2, the V gene TRBV19; D perhaps matches TRBD1 (6 bases). This CDR3 has 13 amino acids. Germline CDR1 reads LNHDA; CDR2 reads SQIVND (reference sequence). With 8 bases removed from V and 8 bases from J, the gap between germline ends came to 18 bases.